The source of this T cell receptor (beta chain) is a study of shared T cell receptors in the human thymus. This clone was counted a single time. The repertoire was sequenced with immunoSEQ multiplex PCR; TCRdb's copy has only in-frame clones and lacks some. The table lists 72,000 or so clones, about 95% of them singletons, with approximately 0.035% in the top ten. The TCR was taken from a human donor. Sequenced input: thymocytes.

CDR3 coding DNA: TGCGCCAGCAGCCAAGAAGAGTGGACTAGCGGGGGGAGCTATCAAGAGACCCAGTACTTC. Residues: CASSQEEWTSGGSYQETQYF. This chain joins TRBV4-3 and TRBJ2-5; 14 bases agree with TRBD2. This CDR3 has 20 residues. Germline CDR1 is LGHNA and CDR2 is YSLEER. Germline trimming cut 0 bases from V and 2 bases from J; bases unmatched to any gene: 11.